This T cell receptor beta chain appears in the sequencing data of a study of shared clonotypes between healthy human individuals. Findings and caveats of the study: An effect of sequencing depth on clonotype sharing among donors was expected.

PCR replicates from unsorted PBMC used 250 to 300 ng DNA, and this amount was 25,000 to 35,000 T cell genomes. The sequencing of unsorted PBMC DNA took place on ten immunoSEQ deep assay plates. Some clones are missing from TCRdb's copy, which holds only in-frame ones; the method was immunoSEQ multiplex PCR. Of around 510,000 clones in the sample, roughly 72% are singletons; the top ten hold more than 10%. On this clone: Antigen specificity is unknown.

The CDR3 loop spans 15 amino acids. The V gene's germline CDR1 is LNHDA and CDR2 SQIVND (reference sequence). Trimming left V 3 bases short and J 3 bases short, with 12 bases between. Donors comprised healthy HIV-negative adults lacking recent acute infections or vaccinations. Sequenced: PBMCs. The rearrangement uses TRBV19 and TRBJ1-5; TRBD1 might be the D (6 bases). The source of this sequence is a woman aged 35 to 49 in good health. Some clones in this sample may be carry-over from other donors' samples. The CDR3 DNA reads TGTGCCAGTAGTATTGGACAGACTGCCAATCAGCCCCAGCATTTT. Protein product: CASSIGQTANQPQHF.